This TCR beta chain was captured in a study of beta chain features in type 1 diabetes. The ends lost 2 bases at V and 4 bases at J; junction bases unmatched: 6. The germline CDR1 and CDR2 sequences are SGHDT and YYEEEE. The CDR3 spans 15 residues. Reverse transcription of all isolated RNA meant that expressed TCRB transcripts were sequenced. Clones were sequenced by immunoSEQ multiplex PCR, and TCRdb holds only the in-frame ones, with some missing. The repertoire holds 350,000 to 450,000 clones, with 10% to 15% as singletons. Study-wide results and caveats: When Type 1 diabetes patients were examined, their TCRB CDR3s proved moderately but significantly shorter in all four CD4+ subsets.

This clone was seen more than once but under ten times. Its target is not known. Sequenced material: naive CD4+ T cells from blood. The chain carries TRBV5-6 and TRBJ1-2, with 9 bases matching TRBD1. This receptor was identified in a woman in her late teens or twenties with type 1 diabetes. The CDR3 reads CASSFDRDRVYGYTF. The DNA for the CDR3 is TGTGCCAGCAGCTTCGACCGGGACAGGGTCTATGGCTACACCTTC.